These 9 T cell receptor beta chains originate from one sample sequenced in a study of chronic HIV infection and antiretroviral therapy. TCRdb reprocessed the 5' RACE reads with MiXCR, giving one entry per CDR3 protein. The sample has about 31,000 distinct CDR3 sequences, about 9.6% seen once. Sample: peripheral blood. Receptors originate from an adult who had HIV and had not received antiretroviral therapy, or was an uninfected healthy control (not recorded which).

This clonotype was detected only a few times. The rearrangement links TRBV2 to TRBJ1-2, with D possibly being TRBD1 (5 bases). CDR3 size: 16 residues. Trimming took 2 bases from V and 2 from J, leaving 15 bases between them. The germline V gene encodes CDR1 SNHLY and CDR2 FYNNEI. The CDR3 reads CASSERGQGVNYGYTF. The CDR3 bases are TGTGCCAGCAGTGAAAGGGGTCAGGGTGTGAACTATGGCTACACCTTC.

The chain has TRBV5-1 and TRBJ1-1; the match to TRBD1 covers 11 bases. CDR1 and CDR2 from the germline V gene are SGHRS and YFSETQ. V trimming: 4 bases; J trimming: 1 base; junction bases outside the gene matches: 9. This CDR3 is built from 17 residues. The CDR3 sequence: CASSPRRGTGGNTEAFF. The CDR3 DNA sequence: TGCGCCAGCAGCCCACGACGTGGGACAGGGGGGAACACTGAAGCTTTCTTT.

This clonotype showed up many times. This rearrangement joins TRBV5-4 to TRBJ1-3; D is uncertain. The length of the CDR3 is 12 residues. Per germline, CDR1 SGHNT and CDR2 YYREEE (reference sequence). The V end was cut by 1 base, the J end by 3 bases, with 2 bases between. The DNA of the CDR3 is TGTGCCAGCAGCTTGATTGGAAACACCATATATTTT. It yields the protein CASSLIGNTIYF.

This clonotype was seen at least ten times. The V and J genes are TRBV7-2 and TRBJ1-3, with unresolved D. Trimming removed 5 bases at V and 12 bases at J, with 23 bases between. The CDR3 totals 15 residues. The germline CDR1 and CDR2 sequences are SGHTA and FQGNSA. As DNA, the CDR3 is TGTGCCAGCAGCCCGCGGGTAGGGCTCCAAGAGAGCATATATTTT. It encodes CASSPRVGLQESIYF.

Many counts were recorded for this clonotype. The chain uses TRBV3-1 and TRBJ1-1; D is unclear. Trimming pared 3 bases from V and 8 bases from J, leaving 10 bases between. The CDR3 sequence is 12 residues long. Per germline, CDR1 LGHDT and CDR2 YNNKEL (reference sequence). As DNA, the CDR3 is TGTGCCAGCAGCCACGGCGGGAGGGAAGCTTTCTTT. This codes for CASSHGGREAFF.

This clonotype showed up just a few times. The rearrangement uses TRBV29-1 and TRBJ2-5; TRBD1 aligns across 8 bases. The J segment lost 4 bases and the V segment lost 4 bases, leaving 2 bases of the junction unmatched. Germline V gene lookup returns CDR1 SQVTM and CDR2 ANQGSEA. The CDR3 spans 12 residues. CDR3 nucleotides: TGCAGCGTTGGAGGGACAGGAGAGACCCAGTACTTC. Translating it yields CSVGGTGETQYF. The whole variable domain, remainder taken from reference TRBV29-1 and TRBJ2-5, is SAVISQKPSRDICQRGTSLTIQCQVDSQVTMMFWYRQQPGQSLTLIATANQGSEATYESGFVIDKFPISRPNLTFSTLTVSNMSPEDSSIYLCSVGGTGETQYFGPGTRLLVL.

The CDR3 DNA is TGTGCCAGCAGCTTAGAGGTTGGGCGATGGGGGCGCGGAGAGACCCAGTACTTC. It encodes CASSLEVGRWGRGETQYF. The chain has TRBV11-2 and TRBJ2-5; D possibly corresponds to TRBD1 (6 bases). The CDR3 totals 18 residues. The germline CDR1 and CDR2 sequences are SGHAT and FQNNGV. Trimming took off 0 bases at V and 4 bases at J, with 21 bases between the two ends.

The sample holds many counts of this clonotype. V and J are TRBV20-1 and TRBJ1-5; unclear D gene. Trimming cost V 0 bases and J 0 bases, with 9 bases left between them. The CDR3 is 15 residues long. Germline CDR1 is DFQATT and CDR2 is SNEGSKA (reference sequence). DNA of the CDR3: TGCAGTGCTAGAGATTCGGAGTATAGCAATCAGCCCCAGCATTTT. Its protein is CSARDSEYSNQPQHF.

CDR3 protein: CASSLSGVNTEAFF. The CDR3 DNA follows: TGTGCCAGCAGTTTATCAGGGGTGAACACTGAAGCTTTCTTT. This chain uses TRBV27 with TRBJ1-1; D may be TRBD1 (5 bases). The CDR3 is 14 residues long. The ends were cut back, 0 bases at V and 0 bases at J, with 5 bases in the middle. Germline values: CDR1 MNHEY, CDR2 SMNVEV (reference sequence).